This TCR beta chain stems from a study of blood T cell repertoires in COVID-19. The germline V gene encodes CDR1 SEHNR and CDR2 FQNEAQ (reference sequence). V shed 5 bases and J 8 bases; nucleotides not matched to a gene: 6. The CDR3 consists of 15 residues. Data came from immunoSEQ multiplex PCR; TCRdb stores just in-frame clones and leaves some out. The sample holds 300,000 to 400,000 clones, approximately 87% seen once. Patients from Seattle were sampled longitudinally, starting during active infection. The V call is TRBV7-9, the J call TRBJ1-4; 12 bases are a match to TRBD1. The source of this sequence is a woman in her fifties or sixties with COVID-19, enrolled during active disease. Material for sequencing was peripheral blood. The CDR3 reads CASSAGTGGAEKLFF. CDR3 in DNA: TGTGCCAGCAGCGCCGGGACAGGGGGCGCGGAAAAACTGTTTTTT.